Below are 9 T cell receptor beta chains sequenced from a single sample in a study of PD-1 blockade in classical Hodgkin lymphoma (TCRdb year 2020). Interpreted using the paper, the time point label stands for: cycle 2 day 1 (C2D1) of nivolumab. Relapse after autologous stem cell transplantation had occurred in all trial patients, and cohorts A, B and C were distinguished by prior brentuximab vedotin exposure. The method behind the library was the immunoSEQ multiplex PCR assay. TCRdb mirrors the immuneACCESS table, restricted to in-frame sequences. Some clones are absent from its copies; in checked studies, under half trace to an unresolved V gene, and the reason for the others is unknown. This sample holds over 6,000 clones; about 86% were observed only once. Approximately 47% of the sample rests with the top ten. The source material was peripheral blood mononuclear cells (PBMCs), sampled before the second cycle of nivolumab. The source of these receptors is a human donor with classical Hodgkin lymphoma.

This clone was found a few times. The rearrangement links TRBV7-9 to TRBJ2-7; D could derive from TRBD1 or TRBD2 (5 bases each). Trimming left V 5 bases short and J 4 bases short, with 15 bases between. The CDR3 has 14 residues. Germline CDR1 and CDR2: SEHNR and FQNEAQ (reference sequence). In DNA, the CDR3 is TGTGCCAGCAGCCCCTCCCGGGACCGATACGAGCAGTACGTC. The encoded protein is CASSPSRDRYEQYV.

CDR3 sequence (DNA): TGTGCCAGCAGCCAAGAAGACAGGGCAGGAGAGACCCAGTACTTC. Its protein product is CASSQEDRAGETQYF. V gene TRBV7-6 combines with J gene TRBJ2-5; 7 positions agree with TRBD1. Germline CDR1 is SGHVS and CDR2 is FNYEAQ. This CDR3 is 15 amino acids long. J lost 4 bases, V lost 5 bases, and 10 bases had no gene match.

The chain uses TRBV5-5 and TRBJ1-2; possible D gene TRBD1, 5 bases. Germline V lookup: CDR1 SGHKS, CDR2 YYEKEE (reference sequence). V lost 3 bases and J 4 bases, leaving 16 bases between the germline ends. The CDR3 runs to 15 residues. CDR3 sequence: CASSSTGFLVYGYTF. The CDR3 DNA reads TGTGCCAGCAGCTCCACAGGCTTCTTAGTCTATGGCTACACCTTC. The full variable domain, rest sourced from reference TRBV5-5 and TRBJ1-2, is DAGVTQSPTHLIKTRGQQVTLRCSPISGHKSVSWYQQVLGQGPQFIFQYYEKEERGRGNFPDRFSARQFPNYSSELNVNALLLGDSALYLCASSSTGFLVYGYTFGSGTRLTVV.

This chain connects TRBV2 to TRBJ2-3; TRBD1 is a possible D gene (5 bases). The CDR3 spans 16 residues. Germline V gene sequence: CDR1 SNHLY, CDR2 FYNNEI. Trimming left V 1 base short and J 3 bases short, with 14 bases between. This CDR3 is CASSEGGLTATDTQYF. CDR3 DNA: TGTGCCAGCAGTGAAGGAGGTTTGACAGCGACAGATACGCAGTATTTT.

The rearrangement joins TRBV19 to TRBJ2-7, with D tentatively TRBD1 (6 bases). In germline, CDR1 is LNHDA, CDR2 SQIVND (reference sequence). V dropped 5 bases and J dropped 3 bases, with 14 bases sitting between them. This CDR3 has 14 residues. For the CDR3, the DNA is TGTGCCAGTAGTTCTTCATCGGACAGCTACGAGCAGTACGTC. It specifies CASSSSSDSYEQYV.

This rearrangement joins TRBV9 to TRBJ1-2, with a weak D call TRBD1 (6 bases). The germline gives CDR1 SGDLS, CDR2 YYNGEE. V was pared by 0 bases and J by 8 bases, with 17 bases between. This CDR3 contains 15 residues. CDR3 nucleotide sequence: TGTGCCAGCAGCGTAGAGGATGGGGGGGCTGGAGGCTACACCTTC. Translating gives CASSVEDGGAGGYTF.

CDR3 DNA: TGTGCCAGCAGCGCCACGGGGGGGGTGGGCACAGATACGCAGTATTTT. As protein: CASSATGGVGTDTQYF. V and J are TRBV7-8 and TRBJ2-3, with 8 bases identical to TRBD2. Germline V gives CDR1 SGHVS, CDR2 FQNEAQ. J gave up 1 base and V 5 bases, and 8 bases lay outside the gene matches. The CDR3 is made up of 16 amino acids.

CDR3 amino acids: CASSVGAGPNTEAFF. The CDR3 DNA follows: TGTGCCAGCAGCGTAGGGGCAGGGCCGAACACTGAAGCTTTCTTT. The rearrangement uses TRBV9 and TRBJ1-1; possible D gene TRBD1, 5 bases. Germline CDR1 reads SGDLS; CDR2 reads YYNGEE. The CDR3 is made up of 15 amino acids. With 0 bases removed from V and 1 base from J, the gap between germline ends came to 10 bases.

The chain is built from TRBV6-5 and TRBJ1-5; unclear D gene. The CDR3 has 15 residues. Trimming removed 0 bases at V and 0 bases at J, with 6 bases between. Germline CDR1 reads MNHEY; CDR2 reads SVGAGI. CDR3 nucleotide sequence: TGTGCCAGCAGTTACTCTGTCTATAGCAATCAGCCCCAGCATTTT. It codes for CASSYSVYSNQPQHF.